Following are 28 T cell receptor beta chains from one sample sequenced in a study of blood T cells in healthy people across ages. A second PCR, run for about 6 to 12 cycles, used a sample-barcoded 5' primer plus a J-beta primer mix. TCRdb called the 5' RACE reads again in MiXCR, with one record for every CDR3 protein. The data show over 1,500,000 distinct CDR3 sequences, around 48% seen once. The sample consisted of blood. The receptors originated from a woman aged 40 to 49 in good health.

The genes are TRBV18 and TRBJ2-7; 9 nucleotides match TRBD1. CDR1 is KGHSH and CDR2 is LQKENI in the germline V gene. The CDR3 sequence is 14 residues long. V lost 6 bases, J lost 4 bases, and 7 bases stayed unmatched. In DNA form, the CDR3 reads TGTGCCAGCTCCTACAGGGGGCCGGAGTACGAGCAGTACTTC. It yields the protein CASSYRGPEYEQYF. The whole variable domain, remainder taken from reference TRBV18 and TRBJ2-7, is NAGVMQNPRHLVRRRGQEARLRCSPMKGHSHVYWYRQLPEEGLKFMVYLQKENIIDESGMPKERFSAEFPKEGPSILRIQQVVRGDSAAYFCASSYRGPEYEQYFGPGTRLTVT.

The V and J genes are TRBV6-2 or TRBV6-3 and TRBJ2-1, with 9 bases lining up with TRBD1. Germline V lookup: CDR1 MNHEY, CDR2 SVGEGT. V gave up 7 bases and J gave up 2 bases; unmatched junction bases: 9. The CDR3 runs 16 residues. CDR3 nucleotide sequence: TGTGCCAGCACTCCATCCGGGACAGGGACCTACAATGAGCAGTTCTTC. Residues: CASTPSGTGTYNEQFF.

V usage is TRBV7-8 and J usage is TRBJ2-1; D is uncertain. Trimming removed 0 bases at V and 10 bases at J, with 7 bases between. Germline V CDR1 and CDR2: SGHVS, FQNEAQ. There are 12 residues in the CDR3. This CDR3 is CASSLAEIEQFF. The CDR3 region has the DNA TGTGCCAGCAGCTTAGCGGAAATCGAGCAGTTCTTC. Filled out from reference TRBV7-8 and TRBJ2-1, the complete variable domain reads GAGVSQSPRYKVAKRGQDVALRCDPISGHVSLFWYQQALGQGPEFLTYFQNEAQLDKSGLPSDRFFAERPEGSVSTLKIQRTQQEDSAVYLCASSLAEIEQFFGPGTRLTVL.

The DNA for the CDR3 is TGTGCCAGCAGTACCCAACAGGGTACTGACACCTTC. Protein: CASSTQQGTDTF. This chain joins TRBV28 and TRBJ1-2, with D possibly TRBD1 on 6 matching bases. V lost 5 bases to trimming and J lost 12 bases, with 16 bases between them. The V gene's germline CDR1 is MDHEN and CDR2 SYDVKM. The CDR3 consists of 12 residues.

This chain connects TRBV29-1 to TRBJ2-1; no reliable D call. Germline V gene sequence: CDR1 SQVTM, CDR2 ANQGSEA. This CDR3 spans 11 amino acids. CDR3 residues: CIASGIDEQFF. The CDR3 nucleotides are TGCATCGCCTCTGGAATCGATGAGCAGTTCTTC.

The chain has TRBV20-1 and TRBJ1-1; weak D call: TRBD1 (5 bases). Germline CDR1 and CDR2: DFQATT and SNEGSKA (reference sequence). The length of the CDR3 is 11 residues. V was clipped by 6 bases and J by 3 bases, with 8 bases between them. This chain's CDR3 is CSAGGDTEAFF. CDR3 nucleotide sequence: TGCAGTGCGGGAGGGGACACTGAAGCTTTCTTT.

The chain employs TRBV5-1 and TRBJ2-3; 11 bases align to TRBD2. The germline V gene encodes CDR1 SGHRS and CDR2 YFSETQ. This CDR3 spans 18 amino acids. V lost 1 base to trimming and J lost 0 bases; unmatched junction nucleotides: 7. CDR3 DNA: TGCGCCAGCAGCTTGCGAGGGACTAGCGGACATAGCACAGATACGCAGTATTTT. Amino acids: CASSLRGTSGHSTDTQYF.

This chain uses TRBV3-1 with TRBJ2-7; maybe TRBD2 (6 bases). Germline-derived CDR1 and CDR2 are LGHDT and YNNKEL (reference sequence). CDR3 length: 16 residues. V shed 0 bases and J shed 4 bases, with 16 bases lying between them. CDR3 nucleotide sequence: TGTGCCAGCAGCCAAGATGCATTGGGACTCATATACGAGCAGTACTTC. This translates into CASSQDALGLIYEQYF.

This chain connects TRBV5-6 to TRBJ2-4, with 7 bases fitting TRBD2. V trimming: 1 base; J trimming: 8 bases; junction bases outside the gene matches: 6. Germline V gives CDR1 SGHDT, CDR2 YYEEEE. The CDR3 covers 14 residues. The CDR3, as DNA: TGTGCCAGCAGCTTGACGTTGGGGGGGGACATTCAGTACTTC. As protein: CASSLTLGGDIQYF.

The chain couples TRBV7-2 to TRBJ2-3; 10 nucleotides match TRBD2. CDR3 length: 16 amino acids. CDR1 is SGHTA, CDR2 FQGNSA, per germline. J gave up 6 bases and V 4 bases, and 10 bases lay outside the gene matches. Here the CDR3 DNA reads TGTGCCAGCAGCTGGAAAAGCGGGGGGGCCATTGATACGCAGTATTTT. It encodes CASSWKSGGAIDTQYF.

V usage is TRBV7-2 and J usage is TRBJ2-3, with TRBD2 matching over 8 bases. Germline assignment: CDR1 SGHTA and CDR2 FQGNSA. Germline trimming cut 5 bases from V and 0 bases from J; bases unmatched to any gene: 10. The CDR3 is 17 residues long. CDR3 coding DNA: TGTGCCAGCAGCCCGCCTACGGGGGGGCTAAGCACAGATACGCAGTATTTT. It encodes CASSPPTGGLSTDTQYF.

This clonotype was found a few times. This sequence joins TRBV27 and TRBJ2-4, with D perhaps matching TRBD1 (5 bases). The germline V gene has CDR1 MNHEY and CDR2 SMNVEV (reference sequence). This CDR3 contains 13 residues. Trimming took 0 bases from V and 7 from J, leaving 7 bases between them. CDR3 amino acids: CASSLSGVNIQYF. The CDR3 DNA is TGTGCCAGCAGTTTATCAGGGGTGAACATTCAGTACTTC.

Notes on this clonotype: One end of the junction varies from germline; a read error may be responsible. The rearrangement joins TRBV11-1 to TRBJ2-1; D may be TRBD1 (5 bases). The CDR3 is 14 amino acids. Germline assignment: CDR1 SGHAT and CDR2 FQDESV (reference sequence). This CDR3 is CASSVGVSHNEQFF. The CDR3 DNA is TGTGCCAGCAGCGTAGGGGTCTCCCACAATGAGCAGTTCTTC.

The chain links TRBV30 to TRBJ2-7; D is unresolved. The CDR3 is 10 residues long. Germline CDR1 is GTSNPN and CDR2 is SVGIG (reference sequence). V was cut by 4 bases and J by 1 base, with 2 bases left in between. The CDR3 loop is CAWKSYEQYF. In nucleotides, the CDR3 is TGTGCCTGGAAATCCTACGAGCAGTACTTC.

The J gene is TRBJ2-3, the V gene TRBV25-1; tentatively, D is TRBD2 (5 bases). Germline-derived CDR1 and CDR2 are MGHDK and SYGVNS. V was pared by 3 bases and J by 1 base, with 11 bases between. The CDR3 extends over 15 amino acids. The CDR3 DNA reads as TGTGCCAGCAGTGACCGGGTGCGGGGCACAGATACGCAGTATTTT. Translated: CASSDRVRGTDTQYF.

This clonotype appeared a single time. J is TRBJ2-7 and V is TRBV11-1; tentatively, D is TRBD1 or TRBD2 (5 bases each). The CDR3 has 14 amino acids. Germline assignment: CDR1 SGHAT and CDR2 FQDESV (reference sequence). Trimming shortened V by 6 bases and J by 3 bases, and 15 bases separated the two germline ends. CDR3 DNA: TGTGCCAGCAGTTGGGAAACGGGGCACTACGAGCAGTACTTC. As protein: CASSWETGHYEQYF.

The chain couples TRBV7-2 to TRBJ2-3, with D unresolved. CDR3 length: 14 amino acids. Germline V gene data show CDR1 as SGHTA and CDR2 as FQGNSA. Trimming removed 4 bases at V and 1 base at J, with 9 bases between. The CDR3 reads CASSSQLGTDTQYF. The CDR3 DNA reads TGTGCCAGCAGCTCCCAACTGGGCACAGATACGCAGTATTTT.

The chain carries TRBV5-6 and TRBJ2-1; 9 bases line up with TRBD1. Germline CDR1 reads SGHDT; CDR2 reads YYEEEE. The J segment lost 6 bases and the V segment lost 4 bases, leaving 8 bases of the junction unmatched. The CDR3 consists of 15 residues. The CDR3 reads CASSAGQGGLNEQFF. The CDR3 DNA reads TGTGCCAGCAGCGCGGGACAGGGCGGGCTCAATGAGCAGTTCTTC. Supplemented by reference TRBV5-6 and TRBJ2-1, the full variable domain reads DAGVTQSPTHLIKTRGQQVTLRCSPKSGHDTVSWYQQALGQGPQFIFQYYEEEERQRGNFPDRFSGHQFPNYSSELNVNALLLGDSALYLCASSAGQGGLNEQFFGPGTRLTVL.

The chain links TRBV29-1 to TRBJ2-1, with D perhaps matching TRBD1 or TRBD2 (6 bases each). The V end was cut by 7 bases, the J end by 0 bases, with 13 bases between. Germline V gives CDR1 SQVTM, CDR2 ANQGSEA. This CDR3 region has 14 residues. The CDR3 protein is CSADGGRSYNEQFF. The CDR3 DNA reads as TGCAGCGCCGACGGGGGCCGCTCCTACAATGAGCAGTTCTTC.

This clonotype was detected many times. The genes are TRBV7-2 and TRBJ1-6, with no clear D. Per germline, CDR1 SGHTA and CDR2 FQGNSA. The V end lost 0 bases, the J end lost 7 bases, and 4 bases lay between the germline ends. CDR3 length equals 13 residues. The CDR3 protein is CASSLAKNSPLHF. DNA of the CDR3: TGTGCCAGCAGCTTAGCGAAGAATTCACCCCTCCACTTT.

This clonotype was seen only a few times. The chain uses TRBV6-1 and TRBJ2-1, with D perhaps TRBD2 (6 bases). V was clipped by 5 bases and J by 0 bases, with 17 bases between them. CDR1 MNHNS and CDR2 SASEGT come from the germline V gene. The CDR3 length is 17 residues. The CDR3 DNA sequence: TGTGCCAGCAGTACAAAGCGTGGGGGGACCTCCTACAATGAGCAGTTCTTC. It codes for CASSTKRGGTSYNEQFF.

The chain combines TRBV9 with TRBJ1-4; 7 bases align to TRBD1. CDR1 is SGDLS, CDR2 YYNGEE, per germline. This CDR3 region has 15 residues. Trimming took 4 bases from V and 8 from J; bases not matched to a gene: 11. In nucleotides, the CDR3 is TGTGCCAGCAGCACCGCGGGGACAGCTCACGAAAAACTGTTTTTT. This sequence encodes CASSTAGTAHEKLFF.

The J gene is TRBJ2-3, the V gene TRBV12-3 or TRBV12-4; D perhaps matches TRBD1 (5 bases). CDR3 length: 16 amino acids. V lost 2 bases to trimming and J lost 4 bases, with 16 bases between them. CDR3 nucleotides: TGTGCCAGCAGTTTAAGGGGTTACAGTGGTTCAGATACGCAGTATTTT. Its protein is CASSLRGYSGSDTQYF.

This clonotype has a handful of counts. The CDR3 bases are TGCGCCAGCAGCTTGGAGATGGGAGATGAGCAGTTCTTC. Its protein product is CASSLEMGDEQFF. V and J are TRBV5-1 and TRBJ2-1; TRBD2 is a possible D gene (5 bases). The CDR3 is 13 residues long. Germline V CDR1 and CDR2: SGHRS, YFSETQ. The ends were cut back, 0 bases at V and 8 bases at J, with 9 bases in the middle.

The chain couples TRBV12-3 or TRBV12-4 to TRBJ2-4, with 9 bases lining up with TRBD1. There are 12 residues in the CDR3. V lost 6 bases, J lost 9 bases, and 3 bases stayed unmatched. CDR3 residues: CASRRDRAIQYF. The CDR3 nucleotides are TGTGCCAGCAGACGGGACAGGGCCATTCAGTACTTC.

The chain employs TRBV4-2 and TRBJ2-2, with TRBD2 matching over 7 bases. Germline trimming cut 1 base from V and 5 bases from J; bases unmatched to any gene: 10. This CDR3 has 17 amino acids. The V gene's germline CDR1 is LGHNA and CDR2 YNFKEQ. CDR3 sequence reads: CASSQVARGSKTGELFF. Here the CDR3 DNA reads TGTGCCAGCAGCCAAGTTGCGCGGGGGTCAAAAACCGGGGAGCTGTTTTTT.

This rearrangement joins TRBV6-1 to TRBJ2-2; TRBD1 might be the D (6 bases). V was shortened by 10 bases and J by 0 bases, with 18 bases between the two germline ends. Germline V gene data show CDR1 as MNHNS and CDR2 as SASEGT. CDR3 length: 16 amino acids. The CDR3 bases are TGTGCCACTTACGATTCAGGGGCGTCGAACACCGGGGAGCTGTTTTTT. Translation gives CATYDSGASNTGELFF.

This clonotype has at least ten counts. The chain is built from TRBV5-1 and TRBJ2-7; 9 bases are shared with TRBD1. After removal of 0 bases from V and 6 bases from J, the junction contained 4 bases not matched to a gene. Germline values: CDR1 SGHRS, CDR2 YFSETQ. This CDR3 has 14 amino acids. In nucleotides, the CDR3 is TGCGCCAGCAGCTTGGAGGGACAGGGTAGCGAGCAGTACTTC. Its translation: CASSLEGQGSEQYF.